Listed here is a single T cell receptor (beta chain). The antigen remains unidentified. CDR3 size: 12 residues. Trimming removed 1 base from V and 10 bases from J; junction bases left unmatched: 1. Germline V CDR1 and CDR2: SEHNR, FQNEAQ (reference sequence). This sample is drawn from a study of OX40 agonist ivuxolimab in advanced cancers. General study points: Expanded peripheral T cells had an undetermined antigen specificity. Fewer expanded clones were found on average in CD4+ than in CD8+ T cells.

Sequencing was performed with immunoSEQ multiplex PCR; in TCRdb, only in-frame clones are kept and a portion is missing. Of about 61,000 clones listed, roughly 90% were seen once; the top ten hold approximately 20%. The sample in question was CD4+ or CD8+ T cells sorted from blood, obtained in a trial of the OX40 agonist ivuxolimab. This chain connects TRBV7-9 to TRBJ2-1; 7 bases agree with TRBD2. The receptor's source is an adult with an advanced solid tumor such as melanoma, head and neck, liver or kidney cancer. CDR3 in amino acids: CASSLGGGEQFF. The CDR3 DNA reads as TGTGCCAGCAGCTTAGGCGGGGGAGAGCAGTTCTTC.